A selection of T cell receptor beta chains follows, all from one sample in a study of T cell responses to AZD1222 COVID-19 vaccine. Clones were read by immunoSEQ multiplex PCR, and TCRdb kept only the in-frame ones, dropping some. There are 130,000 to 150,000 clones in the sample; more than 85% occur only once, and about 1.9% lies in the top ten. This material consisted of peripheral blood, taken on day 0 of AZD1222 vaccination. Source of these receptors: an adult in good health. CDR3s include the opening cysteine and the closing phenylalanine or tryptophan. D genes are given only for firm matches. Clone size is not always given. Where it is, it says once, few, many or a class for expanded clones.

J gene	D gene	V gene	clone size	CDR3 DNA	CDR3 protein
TRBJ2-1	-	TRBV3-1/TRBV3-2	-	TGTGCCAGCAGCCAGGCGAATGAGCAGTTCTTC	CASSQANEQFF
TRBJ2-1	TRBD2	TRBV5-1	-	TGCGCCAGCAGCTTGGGCGGGGGAGCTTACAATGAGCAGTTCTTC	CASSLGGGAYNEQFF
TRBJ1-2	-	TRBV6-5	-	TGTGCCAGCAGTTACTCGAGTCCAGGGTACTATGGCTACACCTTC	CASSYSSPGYYGYTF
TRBJ1-5	TRBD1	TRBV19	-	TGTGCCAGTAGTCCAGCCCGACAGGGGGCAGGCCAGCCCCAGCATTTT	CASSPARQGAGQPQHF
TRBJ2-3	TRBD2	TRBV7-8	-	TGTGCCAGCAGCTTAAAAACCCCTAGCGGGGGCTTCATCTATACGCAGTATTTT	CASSLKTPSGGFIYTQYF
TRBJ1-3	-	TRBV12-3/TRBV12-4	-	TGTGCCAGCAGTTTACGGGGGACCATATATTTT	CASSLRGTIYF
TRBJ2-3	TRBD2	TRBV5-1	-	TGCGCCAGCAGCTTGGGGGGACTAGCGGGAACAGATACGCAGTATTTT	CASSLGGLAGTDTQYF
TRBJ2-7	TRBD1	TRBV6-5	-	TGTGCCAGCAGCCCCGGGACAGGGGTATCCCACGAGCAGTACTTC	CASSPGTGVSHEQYF
TRBJ1-2	-	TRBV5-8	-	TGTGCCAGCAGCCCCTGGGACCCCGGATATGGCTACACCTTC	CASSPWDPGYGYTF
TRBJ2-7	TRBD1	TRBV18	-	TGTGCCAGCCTACGGGACAGGGGTTCCTACGAGCAGTACTTC	CASLRDRGSYEQYF
TRBJ2-1	TRBD2	TRBV7-9	-	TGTGCCAGCAGCGGACCTAGCGGGGGACACAATGAGCAGTTCTTC	CASSGPSGGHNEQFF
TRBJ1-3	-	TRBV7-8	-	TGTGCCAGCAGCCGAGCTCTGGGCCCTGGAAACACCATATATTTT	CASSRALGPGNTIYF
TRBJ1-2	TRBD1	TRBV28	-	TGTGCCAGCACGACAGGGGACAATGGCTACACCTTC	CASTTGDNGYTF
TRBJ2-7	TRBD1	TRBV6-5	-	TGTGCCAGCAGTTCCTCGGGACAGTCGTTCTCCTACGAGCAGTACTTC	CASSSSGQSFSYEQYF
TRBJ2-1	TRBD2	TRBV19	few	TGTGCCAGTAGTATAGCCCCGGGGGGGCACTATGAGCAGTTCTTC	CASSIAPGGHYEQFF
TRBJ2-3	-	TRBV25-1	-	TGTGCCAGCAGTGATTGGGGTGGCCTTGAAGATACGCAGTATTTT	CASSDWGGLEDTQYF
TRBJ1-1	-	TRBV6-5	-	TGTGCCAGCGGGAGGTTCACTGAAGCTTTCTTT	CASGRFTEAFF
TRBJ1-3	-	TRBV9	-	TGTGCCAGCAGCCCCAGACTCGGGGAATCCTCTGGAAACACCATATATTTT	CASSPRLGESSGNTIYF
TRBJ2-1	-	TRBV18	-	TGTGCCAGCTCACAAAACTCCTACAATGAGCAGTTCTTC	CASSQNSYNEQFF
TRBJ1-4	-	TRBV7-2	-	TGTGCCAGCAGCTTAGTTATAGGCAAGAATGAAAAACTGTTTTTT	CASSLVIGKNEKLFF
TRBJ2-5	-	TRBV5-1	-	TGCGCCAGCAGCCTAGGACGGGGAACTCAAGAGACCCAGTACTTC	CASSLGRGTQETQYF
TRBJ1-2	TRBD1	TRBV3-1/TRBV3-2	-	TGTGCCAGCAGCCACGCGGACAGGGAAGGGCCTTACACCTTC	CASSHADREGPYTF
TRBJ2-7	TRBD1	TRBV2	-	TGTGCCAGCGGTGGGACAGGGTTCTACGAGCAGTACTTC	CASGGTGFYEQYF
TRBJ2-3	TRBD2	TRBV4-1	-	TGCGCCAGCAGCCACCTATTCCCCCCTTCATTAGCGGGTATCACAGATACGCAGTATTTT	CASSHLFPPSLAGITDTQYF
TRBJ1-2	-	TRBV7-9	-	TGTGCCAGCAGCTTAGCCCTCTATGGCTACACCTTC	CASSLALYGYTF
TRBJ2-7	TRBD1	TRBV28	-	TGTGCCAGCAGTTCTTGGACAGGGGGCACGGACGAGCAGTACTTC	CASSSWTGGTDEQYF
TRBJ1-1	-	TRBV6-5	-	TGTGCCAGCAGTTACGGGCAGGGTGGCACTGAAGCTTTCTTT	CASSYGQGGTEAFF
TRBJ1-5	TRBD1	TRBV9	-	TGTGCCAGCAGCAGGGGAGGGGGCGTCGGCAATCAGCCCCAGCATTTT	CASSRGGGVGNQPQHF
TRBJ2-6	TRBD1	TRBV9	-	TGTGCCAGCAGCGTAAACGCCCCTGGGACAGGAAATCCAAACGGTTCTGGGGCCAACGTCCTGACTTTC	CASSVNAPGTGNPNGSGANVLTF
TRBJ1-1	TRBD1	TRBV25-1	once	TGTGCCAGCAGTGGACAGGGGACCACTGAAGCTTTCTTT	CASSGQGTTEAFF
TRBJ2-3	TRBD2	TRBV20-1	once	TGCAGTGCTAGTCTAGCGGGAGGAAGCACAGATACGCAGTATTTT	CSASLAGGSTDTQYF
TRBJ1-1	-	TRBV4-2	-	TGTGCCAGCAGCCAAGAGGTGATGGATCCGGACACTGAAGCTTTCTTT	CASSQEVMDPDTEAFF
TRBJ2-1	TRBD2	TRBV6-4	once	TGTGCCAGCAGTGACGATGGGGCTAGCGGGAGGGCTGAGCAGTTCTTC	CASSDDGASGRAEQFF
TRBJ1-6	TRBD1	TRBV27	-	TGTGCCAGCCGACAGGGTAATTCACCCCTCCACTTT	CASRQGNSPLHF
TRBJ1-5	-	TRBV6-6	-	TGTGCCAGCACCCCCGGGACCCAGAATCAGCCCCAGCATTTT	CASTPGTQNQPQHF
TRBJ2-6	-	TRBV7-9	-	TGTGCCAGCAGCTTAGCCCAGGGGTTAGGGGCCAACGTCCTGACTTTC	CASSLAQGLGANVLTF
TRBJ2-7	TRBD2	TRBV27	-	TGTGCCAGCAGTTGGACTAGCGGGGGCCCCTACGAGCAGTACTTC	CASSWTSGGPYEQYF
TRBJ1-5	-	TRBV19	-	TGTGCCAGTAGTAAGGAGGGGAGGGGTCAGCCCCAGCATTTT	CASSKEGRGQPQHF
TRBJ1-1	-	TRBV19	-	TGTGCCAGTAGTATAAAACCCCCAGGGAACACTGAAGCTTTCTTT	CASSIKPPGNTEAFF
TRBJ2-7	TRBD1	TRBV10-2	-	TGCGCCAGCAGTGTAGGGACAGGGTATTACGAGCAGTACTTC	CASSVGTGYYEQYF
TRBJ2-7	-	TRBV7-8	-	TGTGCCAGCAGCTTAGGCGCAGGGACTCCCTACGAGCAGTACTTC	CASSLGAGTPYEQYF
TRBJ1-1	TRBD1	TRBV19	once	TGTGCCAGTAGTATCGGACAGGGGCGGGCTGAAGCTTTCTTT	CASSIGQGRAEAFF